There are many counts of the clone carrying this TCR beta chain. The antigen is undetermined. Unique molecular identifiers were affixed to single, distinct cDNA molecules. TCRdb itself ran the 5' RACE reads through MiXCR, one entry per CDR3 protein. The sample includes 56,000 or so distinct CDR3 sequences, roughly 8% of them seen just once. The entry originates in a study of early T cells in non-severe SARS-CoV-2 infection. Study-wide context: Sequencing of unsorted whole blood was done on bulk RNA, leaving chains unpaired. Study-level findings and limits: Comparison of clonotypes with VDJdb favored anti-spike CD8 responses while missing private and CD4 specificities.

This CDR3 comprises 13 residues. Germline-derived CDR1 and CDR2 are MNHNS and SASEGT. Trimming stripped 3 bases from V and 4 bases from J, with 7 bases between. Specimen: whole blood. The sequence was obtained from an adult who was a healthcare worker with PCR-confirmed SARS-CoV-2 infection or an uninfected control (not recorded which). The V call is TRBV6-1, the J call TRBJ2-1; D gene unclear. The CDR3 reads CASSDSVYNEQFF. Written as DNA, the CDR3 is TGTGCCAGCAGTGACTCGGTGTACAATGAGCAGTTCTTC.